One and the same sample provided the 18 T cell receptor beta chains below, sequenced in a study of T cell responses to AZD1222 COVID-19 vaccine. Profiled with immunoSEQ multiplex PCR; TCRdb holds only in-frame clones, not every one. Here the sample spans fewer than 85,000 clones, 88% being singletons. The sequenced sample was peripheral blood, obtained 28 days after the second dose of the MenACWY control vaccine. Receptors were obtained from an adult who received the MenACWY meningococcal vaccine as a control.

Notes on this clone: As the CDR3 is not closed by the conserved phenylalanine or tryptophan, this likely results from a read error. The limits of the CDR3 on the DNA are not certain, so only TCRdb's listed CDR3 is given. This chain connects TRBV21-1 to TRBJ2-7; TRBD1 is the table's D call, not checked against the DNA. TRBV21-1 is a listed pseudogene. Counting both end residues, the CDR3 totals 9 amino acids. CDR3 protein: CASSKNKCP.

A word on this clone: At one of its ends the junction is not consistent with the germline gene, which may arise from a read error. This chain links TRBV28 with TRBJ1-2; 7 bases match TRBD1. The CDR3 runs 12 residues. Germline V gene data show CDR1 as MDHEN and CDR2 as SYDVKM. CDR3 loop: CASSLRPGTAIF. The CDR3, as DNA: TGTGCCAGCAGTTTACGCCCCGGGACAGCCATCTTC.

The chain has TRBV18 and TRBJ2-1; 7 nucleotides match TRBD1. The CDR3 is made up of 14 amino acids. Germline trimming cut 3 bases from V and 6 bases from J; bases unmatched to any gene: 5. Germline V gene data show CDR1 as KGHSH and CDR2 as LQKENI. The CDR3 loop reads CASSPGQKLNEQFF. The CDR3 DNA is TGTGCCAGCTCACCGGGACAGAAACTCAATGAGCAGTTCTTC.

The chain recombines TRBV24-1 with TRBJ2-5; maybe TRBD1 (5 bases). V was trimmed by 9 bases and J by 1 base, leaving 11 bases between them. CDR3 length: 13 residues. Germline V CDR1 and CDR2: KGHDR, SFDVKD. CDR3 amino acids: CATGGQIQETQYF. The CDR3 DNA reads TGTGCCACCGGCGGACAAATCCAAGAGACCCAGTACTTC.

This rearrangement joins TRBV28 to TRBJ2-7; a possible D gene is TRBD1 (5 bases). Germline assignment: CDR1 MDHEN and CDR2 SYDVKM. V was cut by 5 bases and J by 3 bases, with 11 bases left in between. The CDR3 spans 13 residues. DNA of the CDR3: TGTGCCAGCAGTATTGGCAGGGTCTACGAGCAGTACTTC. This encodes CASSIGRVYEQYF.

The V call is TRBV13, the J call TRBJ1-2, with 10 bases matching TRBD1. This CDR3 comprises 16 residues. V lost 3 bases and J lost 8; bases outside the gene matches: 12. Germline V gives CDR1 PRHDT, CDR2 FYEKMQ (reference sequence). For the CDR3, the DNA is TGTGCCAGCAGCTTCGGGACAGGGGCACCATCTACAGGCTACACCTTC. It specifies CASSFGTGAPSTGYTF.

This rearrangement joins TRBV24-1 to TRBJ2-5; D possibly corresponds to TRBD2 (5 bases). This CDR3 has 12 residues. Germline V gene lookup returns CDR1 KGHDR and CDR2 SFDVKD. Trimming took 6 bases from V and 7 from J, leaving 11 bases between them. This CDR3 is CATSREIGTQYF. The CDR3 coding sequence is TGTGCCACCAGTCGGGAAATCGGGACCCAGTACTTC.

This clone appeared a single time. The gene calls are TRBV4-3 and TRBJ2-3, with TRBD2 matching over 12 bases. The germline V gene has CDR1 LGHNA and CDR2 YSLEER. V gave up 0 bases and J gave up 5 bases; unmatched junction bases: 18. This CDR3 has 21 amino acids. CDR3 DNA sequence: TGCGCCAGCAGCCAAGATAGTCCTAGCGGGGGGGCCAACCCCCAAATAGATACGCAGTATTTT. Translation gives CASSQDSPSGGANPQIDTQYF.

In this sample, this clone turned up once. V usage is TRBV28 and J usage is TRBJ1-3; D unresolved. Germline loops: CDR1 MDHEN, CDR2 SYDVKM. The V end lost 5 bases, the J end lost 0 bases, and 11 bases lay between the germline ends. This CDR3 region has 15 residues. The DNA for the CDR3 is TGTGCCAGCAGTCAACATTCGATCTCTGGAAACACCATATATTTT. Translating gives CASSQHSISGNTIYF.

This chain uses TRBV18 with TRBJ2-6; D may correspond to TRBD1 or TRBD2 (6 bases each). The CDR3 is made up of 16 amino acids. Per germline, CDR1 KGHSH and CDR2 LQKENI. The V and J ends lost 3 bases and 3 bases respectively, with 12 bases between them. In DNA, the CDR3 is TGTGCCAGCTCACCCTCGGGGGCCCTTGGGGCCAACGTCCTGACTTTC. It translates to CASSPSGALGANVLTF.

This chain links TRBV11-2 with TRBJ1-6; D is ambiguous. The V gene's germline CDR1 is SGHAT and CDR2 FQNNGV. The V and J ends lost 5 bases and 10 bases respectively, with 12 bases between them. There are 13 residues in the CDR3. CDR3 loop: CASSVSRESPLHF. CDR3 coding DNA: TGTGCCAGCAGCGTGTCCCGGGAGTCACCCCTCCACTTT.

The chain carries TRBV19 and TRBJ1-5, with 7 bases fitting TRBD1. Germline values: CDR1 LNHDA, CDR2 SQIVND (reference sequence). The CDR3 is made up of 12 amino acids. V lost 11 bases, J lost 2 bases, and 3 bases stayed unmatched. CDR3 protein: CAAGTGNQPQHF. In DNA, the CDR3 is TGTGCCGCCGGGACAGGCAATCAGCCCCAGCATTTT.

The chain joins TRBV19 to TRBJ2-2; 12 nucleotides match TRBD1. The germline V gene encodes CDR1 LNHDA and CDR2 SQIVND (reference sequence). V dropped 4 bases and J dropped 7; count of bases not matched to a gene: 7. The CDR3 runs to 16 residues. CDR3 sequence (DNA): TGTGCCAGTAGTACTACCGGGACAGGGGGCGGCGGGGAGCTGTTTTTT. Translated: CASSTTGTGGGGELFF.

The chain couples TRBV6-5 to TRBJ1-2, with D perhaps matching TRBD1 (5 bases). Trimming left V 3 bases short and J 7 bases short, with 18 bases between. Germline V gene sequence: CDR1 MNHEY, CDR2 SVGAGI. The length of the CDR3 is 15 residues. As DNA, the CDR3 is TGTGCCAGCAGTTATCTGGGAAGGGGATCGGGTGGCTACACCTTC. Translated: CASSYLGRGSGGYTF.

The V call is TRBV30, the J call TRBJ2-5; maybe TRBD2 (5 bases). CDR1 and CDR2 (germline): GTSNPN, SVGIG (reference sequence). Trimming cost V 5 bases and J 3 bases, with 7 bases left between them. CDR3 length: 11 amino acids. CDR3: CAWGLEETQYF. The CDR3 nucleotides are TGTGCCTGGGGACTGGAAGAGACCCAGTACTTC.

This chain connects TRBV5-1 to TRBJ2-5; TRBD2 matches 11 bases. V trimming: 4 bases; J trimming: 3 bases; junction bases outside the gene matches: 2. This CDR3 has 14 residues. Germline CDR1 is SGHRS and CDR2 is YFSETQ. The CDR3: CASSQLAGEETQYF. The CDR3 DNA is TGCGCCAGCAGCCAACTAGCGGGGGAAGAGACCCAGTACTTC.

This clone was detected once. The chain combines TRBV5-4 with TRBJ2-7; 7 bases map to TRBD1. CDR3 length: 17 residues. The J segment lost 1 base and the V segment lost 3 bases, leaving 13 bases of the junction unmatched. Germline CDR1 SGHNT, CDR2 YYREEE (reference sequence). CDR3 in DNA: TGTGCCAGCAGCTCGAGACCTGCCGGGACAGCGTCCTACGAGCAGTACTTC. This gives the protein CASSSRPAGTASYEQYF.

CDR3 in DNA: TGTGCCTGGAGATTGGGGGGCGGGGAGCTGTTTTTT. Its protein is CAWRLGGGELFF. The J gene is TRBJ2-2, the V gene TRBV30; weak D call: TRBD2 (6 bases). Germline loops: CDR1 GTSNPN, CDR2 SVGIG (reference sequence). The CDR3 has 12 amino acids. Trimming stripped 3 bases from V and 7 bases from J, with 9 bases between.